The rows below give T cell receptor beta chains drawn from one sample of a study of blood T cell repertoires in COVID-19. The protocol was immunoSEQ multiplex PCR, while the TCRdb copy is restricted to in-frame clones and leaves out a portion. The sample records around 130,000 clones, approximately 85% being singletons. The source material was peripheral blood. These receptors all come from a man aged 50 or older with acute or convalescent COVID-19. CDR3s include the opening cysteine and the closing phenylalanine or tryptophan. D genes are given only for firm matches. The size of a clone is reported for some rows only, either as once, few or many, or as a class for expanded clones.

cdr3_nt cdr3_aa j_call cdr3_length clone_size d_call v_call
TGTGCCAGCAGCTCCCAGGGTGGGACTGAAGCTTTCTTT CASSSQGGTEAFF TRBJ1-1 13 few . TRBV11-2
TGTGCCAGCAGTGATGGACAGGGCTACGAGCAGTACTTC CASSDGQGYEQYF TRBJ2-7 13 . TRBD1 TRBV6-1
TGTGCCAGCAGCGTAGCCACTCGAGCCTTCAATAACTATGGCTACACCTTC CASSVATRAFNNYGYTF TRBJ1-2 17 . . TRBV9
TGTGCCAGCAGTTACTCAGGGGCGCGTATAGATACGCAGTATTTT CASSYSGARIDTQYF TRBJ2-3 15 . . TRBV6-6
TGTGCCAGCAGTTACAAGCCAACTAGCGGGGGGTTCCCACACTACGAGCAGTACTTC CASSYKPTSGGFPHYEQYF TRBJ2-7 19 once TRBD2 TRBV6-2/TRBV6-3
TGTGCCATCAGTCCCCGGGGGGAAAACACCGGGGAGCTGTTTTTT CAISPRGENTGELFF TRBJ2-2 15 . TRBD2 TRBV10-3
TGTGCTAGTGGTTTGGGCGTCGGGGAGCTGTTTTTT CASGLGVGELFF TRBJ2-2 12 . . TRBV12-5
TGTGCCTGGAGTGTACTGGGGGGTACGGCTGGCTACACCTTC CAWSVLGGTAGYTF TRBJ1-2 14 . . TRBV30
TGTGCCAGCAGCGTAGATACAGGGACCTATGGCTACACCTTC CASSVDTGTYGYTF TRBJ1-2 14 . . TRBV9
TGTGCCAGCAGCCCTGGTGGGAGCGTTGAGCAGTTCTTC CASSPGGSVEQFF TRBJ2-1 13 . . TRBV11-3
TGCAGTGCGCGCATACGGGAGACCCAGTACTTC CSARIRETQYF TRBJ2-5 11 . . TRBV20-1
TGTGCCAGCAGCTTGGACAGCAGTATCATCTATGGCTACACCTTC CASSLDSSIIYGYTF TRBJ1-2 15 few . TRBV7-2
TGTGCCAGTCGACAGATGGGTAATCAGCCCCAGCATTTT CASRQMGNQPQHF TRBJ1-5 13 . . TRBV19
TGTGCCAGCAGCTTATGGCTGTCTAGCGGAGGCAAACTAAAATACTTC CASSLWLSSGGKLKYF TRBJ2-7 16 . TRBD2 TRBV7-9
TGTGCCAGCAGCTTGAGTTCGGCGGATTATGATACGCAGTATTTT CASSLSSADYDTQYF TRBJ2-3 15 . . TRBV5-4
TGTGCCTGGAGTTTAGGACAGAGTAATTCACCCCTCCACTTT CAWSLGQSNSPLHF TRBJ1-6 14 once . TRBV30
TGTGCCAGCAGTTGGTCACACGCCAATCAGCCCCAGCATTTT CASSWSHANQPQHF TRBJ1-5 14 . . TRBV6-1
TGCGCCAGCAGCCAAATAAGCGGGAGTCCCACAGATACGCAGTATTTT CASSQISGSPTDTQYF TRBJ2-3 16 . TRBD2 TRBV4-1
TGTGCCAGCAGCTTACTTCCGGGACTAGGATCCGACAATGAGCAGTTCTTC CASSLLPGLGSDNEQFF TRBJ2-1 17 . TRBD2 TRBV7-3
TGCGCCAGCAGTCAATGGTACAGGGGGCTAGGAGGGGCCAACGTCCTGACTTTC CASSQWYRGLGGANVLTF TRBJ2-6 18 . TRBD1 TRBV23-1
TGTGCCATCAGTGAGTCGCAGGGGGCTGTTTCACCCCTCCACTTT CAISESQGAVSPLHF TRBJ1-6 15 . TRBD1 TRBV10-3
TGTGCCAGCAGCGTAGCCGGAGGTCAGCCCCAGCATTTT CASSVAGGQPQHF TRBJ1-5 13 once . TRBV9
TGTGCCAGCAGCTTATCCGCAGATACGCAGTATTTT CASSLSADTQYF TRBJ2-3 12 . . TRBV5-4
TGCGCCAGCAGCCAAGAGCGGGACAGGGGACCCGGGGAGCTGTTTTTT CASSQERDRGPGELFF TRBJ2-2 16 . TRBD1 TRBV4-1
TGTGCCAGCAGCTTGGGAGAGACAGGGAGCACTGAAGCTTTCTTT CASSLGETGSTEAFF TRBJ1-1 15 . TRBD1 TRBV7-9
TGTGCCAGCAGCTTACGATGGCGGGAGCAGTACTTC CASSLRWREQYF TRBJ2-7 12 . . TRBV11-2
TGTGCCAGCAGCCCCGGACAGGCGAACACCGGGGAGCTGTTTTTT CASSPGQANTGELFF TRBJ2-2 15 . TRBD1 TRBV7-2
TGTGCCAGCAGCATACAGGCTAAGGATCAGCCCCAGCATTTT CASSIQAKDQPQHF TRBJ1-5 14 . . TRBV21-1
TGTGCCTGGGGGACTAACCCCTACGAGCAGTACTTC CAWGTNPYEQYF TRBJ2-7 12 once TRBD2 TRBV12-3/TRBV12-4
TGTGCCAGCAGCACCCGGACAGGGGGAGGTCGGAACACTGAAGCTTTCTTT CASSTRTGGGRNTEAFF TRBJ1-1 17 . TRBD1 TRBV4-2
TGTGCCATCAGCGCCGGGACAGGGGTGAATCAGCCCCAGCATTTT CAISAGTGVNQPQHF TRBJ1-5 15 . TRBD1 TRBV10-3
TGTGCCAGCAGGAAGGGGTGGGGAGGATCAGATACGCAGTATTTT CASRKGWGGSDTQYF TRBJ2-3 15 once . TRBV6-5
TGTGCCATCAGCGCCGGTCTCGCTGATACGCAGTATTTT CAISAGLADTQYF TRBJ2-3 13 . . TRBV10-3
TGTGCCAGCAGCTTAGACGGGAGACACACAGATACGCAGTATTTT CASSLDGRHTDTQYF TRBJ2-3 15 . . TRBV7-8
TGTGCCAGTACCACGCGGTCTAGCGGGAATGGGAATGAGCAGTTCTTC CASTTRSSGNGNEQFF TRBJ2-1 16 . TRBD2 TRBV19
TGCGCCAGCAGCGCCAAGACTAGCACAGATACGCAGTATTTT CASSAKTSTDTQYF TRBJ2-3 14 . . TRBV5-1
TGCGCCAGCAGCTCGCCGGACAGGGGCGGGGAGACCCAGTACTTC CASSSPDRGGETQYF TRBJ2-5 15 . TRBD1 TRBV5-1
TGTGCCAGCAGGCCGACATATACCAAAGGGGAGCTGTTTTTT CASRPTYTKGELFF TRBJ2-2 14 . . TRBV27